The clone carrying this T cell receptor beta chain was found a few times. As yet, its antigen is unknown. TCRdb reanalysed the 5' RACE reads using MiXCR and keeps one entry per CDR3 protein. The repertoire holds 250,000 to 300,000 distinct CDR3 sequences, with roughly 20% as singletons. This sample stems from a study of CD8 T cells in ankylosing spondylitis. Overall study results and limits: A TCR beta motif of eight or nine highly homologous variants seemed to mark ankylosing spondylitis blood.

V lost 5 bases, J lost 3 bases, and 7 bases lay in between. This CDR3 is built from 12 residues. Germline V CDR1 and CDR2: SEHNR, FQNEAQ (reference sequence). The specimen sequenced was blood, either unsorted or a sorted T cell fraction (not recorded which). The receptor was isolated from a male donor with ankylosing spondylitis or in good health (not recorded which). The genes are TRBV7-9 and TRBJ1-2; D gene uncertain. CDR3 bases: TGTGCCAGCAGCCCCTTCGACTATGGCTACACCTTC. This gives the protein CASSPFDYGYTF.